The 14 T cell receptor beta chains listed next were all sequenced from one sample in a study of shared clonotypes between healthy human individuals. Repertoires were generated with immunoSEQ multiplex PCR, while TCRdb's copy carries only in-frame clones and drops some. The sample yields about 2.4 million clones, just over 90% seen once. Sequenced sample: naive CD4+ T cells sorted from blood. The sample's subset: CD45RA+ positively selected. The receptors stem from a man between 18 and 29 years old in good health.

This clone was detected only once. J is TRBJ2-6 and V is TRBV7-3; a possible D gene is TRBD2 (5 bases). Looked up from germline, CDR1 is SGHTA and CDR2 is FQGTGA. The ends were cut back, 5 bases at V and 0 bases at J, with 8 bases in the middle. The CDR3 contains 15 residues. DNA of the CDR3: TGTGCCAGCAGCCGCGAGGGCTCTGGGGCCAACGTCCTGACTTTC. Its translation: CASSREGSGANVLTF. Together with reference TRBV7-3 and TRBJ2-6, the CDR3 gives the full variable domain: GAGVSQTPSNKVTEKGKYVELRCDPISGHTALYWYRQSLGQGPEFLIYFQGTGAADDSGLPNDRFFAVRPEGSVSTLKIQRTERGDSAVYLCASSREGSGANVLTFGAGSRLTVL.

V is TRBV7-3 and J is TRBJ2-1, with D maybe TRBD1 (6 bases). This CDR3 has 16 amino acids. V lost 5 bases and J 6 bases, leaving 20 bases between the germline ends. Germline V gene data show CDR1 as SGHTA and CDR2 as FQGTGA. The CDR3 sequence is CASSKNPGALTNEQFF. CDR3 DNA: TGTGCCAGCAGCAAAAACCCAGGGGCCCTTACCAATGAGCAGTTCTTC.

The V gene is TRBV6-5, the J gene TRBJ1-2; weak D call: TRBD1 (5 bases). Trimming stripped 7 bases from V and 9 bases from J, with 21 bases between. CDR1 and CDR2 from the germline V gene are MNHEY and SVGAGI. CDR3 length: 14 amino acids. The CDR3 DNA reads as TGTGCCAGCACCATTGGGGGACTCGGCCATAGCTACACCTTC. It encodes CASTIGGLGHSYTF.

The gene calls are TRBV10-3 and TRBJ1-2; 8 bases map to TRBD1. CDR1 and CDR2 from the germline V gene are ENHRY and SYGVKD. The CDR3 spans 14 residues. The V segment lost 3 bases and the J segment 4 bases; nucleotides outside the gene matches: 4. The CDR3 DNA reads as TGTGCCATCAGTGACCGGGGACAGGCCTATGGCTACACCTTC. This encodes CAISDRGQAYGYTF.

The rearrangement links TRBV6-5 to TRBJ1-2; 8 positions match TRBD1. Trimming cost V 6 bases and J 6 bases; bases outside gene matches: 9. Per the germline V gene, CDR1 is MNHEY and CDR2 is SVGAGI. CDR3 length: 14 amino acids. This CDR3 is CASSTPQGGDGYTF. CDR3 DNA sequence: TGTGCCAGCAGCACCCCACAGGGGGGGGATGGCTACACCTTC.

With regard to this clone: This same CDR3 is encoded by further DNA sequences in the sample. The V and J genes are TRBV5-6 and TRBJ2-2, with 10 bases that match TRBD1. From germline, CDR1 is SGHDT and CDR2 YYEEEE. With V trimmed by 4 bases and J by 2 bases, 2 bases remained unmatched. The CDR3 is 15 amino acids. CDR3 sequence (DNA): TGTGCCAGCAGCCGGGACAGGGGAAACACCGGGGAGCTGTTTTTT. This encodes CASSRDRGNTGELFF.

The V and J genes are TRBV7-8 and TRBJ1-3; D is possibly TRBD1 (6 bases). Trimming removed 5 bases from V and 5 bases from J, with 13 bases in between. This CDR3 contains 14 residues. Germline V CDR1 and CDR2: SGHVS, FQNEAQ. CDR3 nucleotide sequence: TGTGCCAGCAGCGCCAGGGGCGAACGAAACACCATATATTTT. It translates to CASSARGERNTIYF. The full variable domain, with the rest looked up from reference TRBV7-8 and TRBJ1-3, is GAGVSQSPRYKVAKRGQDVALRCDPISGHVSLFWYQQALGQGPEFLTYFQNEAQLDKSGLPSDRFFAERPEGSVSTLKIQRTQQEDSAVYLCASSARGERNTIYFGEGSWLTVV.

The V and J genes are TRBV2 and TRBJ2-2, with D unclear. Germline assignment: CDR1 SNHLY and CDR2 FYNNEI. CDR3 length: 13 residues. Trimming shortened V by 7 bases and J by 6 bases, and 12 bases separated the two germline ends. CDR3 sequence: CASKQRNAGELFF. The CDR3 DNA reads TGTGCCAGCAAACAGCGAAACGCCGGGGAGCTGTTTTTT. Looking up the rest from reference TRBV2 and TRBJ2-2 gives the full variable domain: EPEVTQTPSHQVTQMGQEVILRCVPISNHLYFYWYRQILGQKVEFLVSFYNNEISEKSEIFDDQFSVERPDGSNFTLKIRSTKLEDSAMYFCASKQRNAGELFFGEGSRLTVL.

The DNA of the CDR3 is TGTGCCAGCAGACCAAGCGGGGGGGCCTCCTACGAGCAGTACTTC. It encodes CASRPSGGASYEQYF. The chain links TRBV11-2 to TRBJ2-7; 10 bases are a match to TRBD2. Germline values: CDR1 SGHAT, CDR2 FQNNGV. The V segment lost 6 bases and the J segment 0 bases; nucleotides outside the gene matches: 5. CDR3 length equals 15 residues. The entire variable domain, with the rest obtained from reference TRBV11-2 and TRBJ2-7, is as follows: EAGVAQSPRYKIIEKRQSVAFWCNPISGHATLYWYQQILGQGPKLLIQFQNNGVVDDSQLPKDRFSAERLKGVDSTLKIQPAKLEDSAVYLCASRPSGGASYEQYFGPGTRLTVT.

The table lists this clone with a few counts. Within the sample, other DNA sequences also encode this same CDR3. This sequence joins TRBV28 and TRBJ1-1; maybe TRBD1 (5 bases). V gave up 2 bases and J gave up 8 bases, with 6 bases separating them. Germline CDR1 and CDR2: MDHEN and SYDVKM. This CDR3 is built from 11 residues. CDR3 nucleotide sequence: TGTGCCAGCAGTTTAGGGACGGAAGCTTTCTTT. Amino acid sequence: CASSLGTEAFF.

The CDR3 spells CASSFPSGRAQGTDTQYF. CDR3 coding DNA: TGTGCCAGCAGCTTCCCTAGCGGGAGGGCCCAGGGCACAGATACGCAGTATTTT. The chain carries TRBV5-4 and TRBJ2-3; 12 bases map to TRBD2. After removal of 2 bases from V and 1 base from J, the junction contained 8 bases not matched to a gene. The CDR3 has 18 amino acids. Looked up from germline, CDR1 is SGHNT and CDR2 is YYREEE (reference sequence).

The J gene is TRBJ2-3, the V gene TRBV6-6; 7 bases line up with TRBD2. Losses at the gene ends were 2 bases for V and 9 bases for J; bases not matched to a gene: 5. Germline V lookup: CDR1 MNHNY, CDR2 SVGAGI (reference sequence). The CDR3 extends over 13 amino acids. The CDR3 is CASSYPGGTTQYF. CDR3 nucleotide sequence: TGTGCCAGCAGTTACCCGGGGGGAACGACGCAGTATTTT.

The V and J genes are TRBV27 and TRBJ2-7; the D gene could be TRBD1 or TRBD2 (5 bases each). The CDR3 totals 12 residues. The V and J ends lost 11 bases and 2 bases respectively, with 13 bases between them. Germline values: CDR1 MNHEY, CDR2 SMNVEV (reference sequence). CDR3 coding DNA: TGTGCCCGCTACTTGGGGGCCTACGAGCAGTACTTC. Translating gives CARYLGAYEQYF.

The chain has TRBV28 and TRBJ1-6; a weak D match, TRBD1 (5 bases). The CDR3 covers 14 residues. Deletions cut 5 bases from V and 8 bases from J, with 13 bases between. Germline assignment: CDR1 MDHEN and CDR2 SYDVKM. As DNA, the CDR3 is TGTGCCAGCAGTCCTCAATTGGGGGATTCACCCCTCCACTTT. This translates into CASSPQLGDSPLHF.